This TCR beta chain derives from a study of blood T cell repertoires in COVID-19. Whole-study context: Sample material is recorded as cDNA or gDNA derived from T cells, B-cell-depleted T cells, or PBMCs.

CDR1 is WSHSY, CDR2 SAAADI, per germline. The V end lost 4 bases, the J end lost 4 bases, and 7 bases lay between the germline ends. This CDR3 has 12 residues. In the source study's methods: Reference gene primer amplification in the assay estimated nucleated cell counts. Libraries were prepared by immunoSEQ multiplex PCR; TCRdb keeps only in-frame clonotypes and omits some of them. That table supplies the V and J calls and clone size; D and trimming were determined from the DNA. The table records about 240,000 clones, approximately 83% of them present only once. The sample consisted of peripheral blood. V and J are TRBV10-2 and TRBJ2-5; no clear D. The sequence was collected from a woman in her 30s who had recovered from COVID-19. This chain's CDR3 is CASSAERETQYF. In DNA form, the CDR3 reads TGCGCCAGCAGTGCAGAACGAGAGACCCAGTACTTC.